The clone carrying this T cell receptor beta chain was seen only a few times. Its antigen is currently unknown. This sample is drawn from a study of response to subunit inactivated influenza vaccine. Regarding the study as a whole: Authors suggested seasonal influenza vaccinations each recruit few new T cells.

TCRdb recomputed calls from the RT-PCR reads with MiXCR, one row per CDR3 protein. The sample consists of 150,000 to 200,000 distinct CDR3 sequences, roughly 10% of them appearing once. This CDR3 comprises 18 residues. Between the trimmed V and J ends, which lost 4 bases and 1 base, there was a span of 22 bases. Germline V CDR1 and CDR2: MGHRA, YSYEKL. This clonotype originated in a man between 50 and 59 years old who received an inactivated influenza vaccine. J is TRBJ1-1 and V is TRBV4-1, with a weak D call TRBD1 (5 bases). The sequencing here drew on non-naive T cells sorted from PBMCs, taken 45 days after vaccination. The CDR3 loop reads CASSLAGPGGFWNTEAFF. The CDR3 bases are TGCGCCAGCAGCCTCGCCGGACCCGGGGGTTTTTGGAACACTGAAGCTTTCTTT.